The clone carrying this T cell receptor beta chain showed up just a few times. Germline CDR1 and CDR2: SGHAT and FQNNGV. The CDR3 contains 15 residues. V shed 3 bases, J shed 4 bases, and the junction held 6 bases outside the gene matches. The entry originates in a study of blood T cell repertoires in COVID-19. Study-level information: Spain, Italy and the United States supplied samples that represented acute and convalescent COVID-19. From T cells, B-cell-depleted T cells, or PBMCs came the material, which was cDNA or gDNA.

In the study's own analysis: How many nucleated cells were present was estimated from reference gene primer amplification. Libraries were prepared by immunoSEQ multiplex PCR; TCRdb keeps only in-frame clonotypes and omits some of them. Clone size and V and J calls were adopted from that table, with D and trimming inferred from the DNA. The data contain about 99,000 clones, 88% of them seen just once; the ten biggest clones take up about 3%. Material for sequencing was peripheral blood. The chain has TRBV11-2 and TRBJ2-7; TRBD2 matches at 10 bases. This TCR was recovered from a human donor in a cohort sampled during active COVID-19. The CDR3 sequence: CASSFTAGGFYEQYF. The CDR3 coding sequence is TGTGCCAGCAGCTTCACAGCGGGAGGGTTTTACGAGCAGTACTTC. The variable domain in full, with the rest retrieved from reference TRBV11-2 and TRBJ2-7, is EAGVAQSPRYKIIEKRQSVAFWCNPISGHATLYWYQQILGQGPKLLIQFQNNGVVDDSQLPKDRFSAERLKGVDSTLKIQPAKLEDSAVYLCASSFTAGGFYEQYFGPGTRLTVT.